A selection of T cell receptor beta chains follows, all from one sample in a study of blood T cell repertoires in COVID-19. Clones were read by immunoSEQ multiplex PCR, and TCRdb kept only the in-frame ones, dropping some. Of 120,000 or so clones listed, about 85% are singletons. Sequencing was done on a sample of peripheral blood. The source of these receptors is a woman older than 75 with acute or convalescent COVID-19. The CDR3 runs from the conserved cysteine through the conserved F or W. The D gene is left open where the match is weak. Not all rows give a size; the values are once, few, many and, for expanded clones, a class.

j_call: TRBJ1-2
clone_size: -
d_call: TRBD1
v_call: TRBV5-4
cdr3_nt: TGTGCCAGCAGCTCGGGACAGGGGGCCTTTGGCTACACCTTC
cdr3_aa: CASSSGQGAFGYTF

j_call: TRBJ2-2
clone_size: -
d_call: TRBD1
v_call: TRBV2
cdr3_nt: TGTGCCACAAATTCGGACAGGGGGACCGGGGAGCTGTTTTTT
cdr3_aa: CATNSDRGTGELFF

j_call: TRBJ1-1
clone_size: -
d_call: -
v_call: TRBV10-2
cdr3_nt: TGCGCCAGCAGTGACTACCCTGAAGCTTTCTTT
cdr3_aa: CASSDYPEAFF

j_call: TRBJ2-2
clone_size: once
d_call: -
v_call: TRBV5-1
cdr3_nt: TGCGCCAGCAGCTTGTTTACTCCTCTGTCCGGGGAGCTGTTTTTT
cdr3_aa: CASSLFTPLSGELFF

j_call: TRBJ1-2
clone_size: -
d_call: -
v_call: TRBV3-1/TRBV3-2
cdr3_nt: TGTGCCAGCAGCCATACAGGCAACTATGGCTACACCTTC
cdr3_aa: CASSHTGNYGYTF

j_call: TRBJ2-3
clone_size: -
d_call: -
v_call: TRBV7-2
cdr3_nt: TGTGCCAGCAGCTATTCGGGGGAGGCCACGGATACGCAGTATTTT
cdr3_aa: CASSYSGEATDTQYF

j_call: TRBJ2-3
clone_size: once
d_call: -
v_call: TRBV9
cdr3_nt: TGTGCCAGCAGCAACCGGGACTCCCGAAGCACAGATACGCAGTATTTT
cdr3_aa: CASSNRDSRSTDTQYF

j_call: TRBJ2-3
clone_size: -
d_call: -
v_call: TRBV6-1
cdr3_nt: TGTGCCAGCAGTGAATTGACAGCAGATACGCAGTATTTT
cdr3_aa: CASSELTADTQYF

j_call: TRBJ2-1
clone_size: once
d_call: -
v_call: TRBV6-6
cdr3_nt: TGTGCCAGCAAGGTGGCCGGGGGTCTATCCCTCTTC
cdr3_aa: CASKVAGGLSLF

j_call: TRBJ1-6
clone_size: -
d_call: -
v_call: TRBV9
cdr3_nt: TGTGCCAGCAGCCCGGATTATGGAGTTTACTCACCCCTCCACTTT
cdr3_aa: CASSPDYGVYSPLHF

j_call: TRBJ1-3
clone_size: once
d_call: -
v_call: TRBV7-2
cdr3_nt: TGTGCCAGCAGCTTAGATCGGTCCTCTGGAAACACCATATATTTT
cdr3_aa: CASSLDRSSGNTIYF

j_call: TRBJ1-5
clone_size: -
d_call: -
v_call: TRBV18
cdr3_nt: TGTGCCAGCTCACCTATAAGTCCAGGGGAACAGCCCCAGCATTTT
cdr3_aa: CASSPISPGEQPQHF

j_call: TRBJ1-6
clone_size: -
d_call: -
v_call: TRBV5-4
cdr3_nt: TGTGCCAGCAGCCCGGAGGGTGTTTATAATTCACCCCTCCACTTT
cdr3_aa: CASSPEGVYNSPLHF

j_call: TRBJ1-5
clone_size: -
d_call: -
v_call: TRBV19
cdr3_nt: TGTGCCAGTAGTAGCCGACAGGAGAATCAGCCCCAGCATTTT
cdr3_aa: CASSSRQENQPQHF

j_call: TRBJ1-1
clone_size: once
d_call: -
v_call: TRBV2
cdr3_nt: TGTGCCAGCAGTGACTCGACAGCGATGAACACTGAAGCTTTCTTT
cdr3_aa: CASSDSTAMNTEAFF

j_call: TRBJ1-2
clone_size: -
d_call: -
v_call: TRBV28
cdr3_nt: TGTGCCAGCAGTTTGGCAGGCCGGGGCTACACCTTC
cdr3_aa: CASSLAGRGYTF

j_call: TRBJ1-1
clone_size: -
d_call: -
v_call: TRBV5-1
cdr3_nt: TGCGCCAGCAGCTTGGGAGGGGGTTGGGCTTTCTTT
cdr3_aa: CASSLGGGWAFF